This T cell receptor beta chain appears in the sequencing data of a study of cytomegalovirus exposure and HLA in healthy donors. Study conclusions and caveats: Associated with HLA alleles at 0.05 false discovery rate in a later analysis were 15,000 to 20,000 TCR beta sequences. Reports credit the classifier with highly specific, highly sensitive diagnosis of cytomegalovirus status.

As for this clone: The antigen is not known.

This CDR3 contains 15 residues. Germline V gives CDR1 MRHNA, CDR2 SNTAGT. Trimming took 8 bases from V and 2 from J; bases not matched to a gene: 9. The PCR employed 60 Vbeta primers together with 13 Jbeta primers. Assay used: immunoSEQ multiplex PCR; TCRdb lists only in-frame clones, some missing. Of around 45,000 clones listed, around 68% are singletons. The source is a man aged 25 to 40 in good health and CMV-seronegative. This chain links TRBV6-4 with TRBJ2-7; 10 nucleotides match TRBD2. Sequencing was performed on PBMCs. CDR3 amino acids: CASAATSGAAYEQYF. CDR3 sequence (DNA): TGTGCCAGCGCAGCAACTAGCGGGGCTGCCTACGAGCAGTACTTC.